The rows below give T cell receptor beta chains drawn from one sample of a study of neoadjuvant anti-PD-1 for oral cavity cancer. The method was immunoSEQ multiplex PCR; TCRdb's version includes in-frame clones alone and lacks a portion of them. The sample holds roughly 14,000 clones, 70% to 80% seen once. The source material was PBMCs, sampled after nivolumab (anti-PD-1) treatment. These receptors were obtained from a person aged 35-79 years with oral cavity squamous cell carcinoma. Each CDR3 is given with its conserved first and last residue. The D gene is left open where the match is weak. The listing skips clone size in some rows; elsewhere it reads once, few, many or a size class.

d_call	clone_size	v_call	j_call	cdr3_aa	cdr3_nt
.	.	TRBV29-1	TRBJ1-1	CSVRENTEAFF	TGCAGCGTTCGGGAAAACACTGAAGCTTTCTTT
.	.	TRBV13	TRBJ1-3	CASRGRSGNTIYF	TGTGCCAGCCGAGGGCGCTCTGGAAACACCATATATTTT
.	.	TRBV5-1	TRBJ2-1	CASSLGASSNEQFF	TGCGCCAGCAGCTTGGGTGCCAGCTCCAATGAGCAGTTCTTC
TRBD1	few	TRBV4-1	TRBJ2-7	CASSQPGQGYEQYF	TGCGCCAGCAGCCAGCCGGGACAGGGCTACGAGCAGTACTTC
.	.	TRBV6-5	TRBJ2-1	CASSYSSARSYNEQFF	TGTGCCAGCAGTTACTCTTCCGCCCGCTCCTACAATGAGCAGTTCTTC
.	.	TRBV11-2	TRBJ1-2	CASSLVVGVGYGYTF	TGTGCCAGCAGCTTAGTTGTGGGGGTGGGATATGGCTACACCTTC
TRBD2	.	TRBV9	TRBJ2-2	CASSVSPGTSGTGELFF	TGTGCCAGCAGCGTCTCCCCCGGTACTAGCGGCACCGGGGAGCTGTTTTTT
TRBD2	few	TRBV28	TRBJ2-4	CASSLHTSGSTAKNIQYF	TGTGCCAGCAGTTTACACACTAGCGGGAGTACGGCCAAAAACATTCAGTACTTC
TRBD1	few	TRBV23-1	TRBJ2-7	CAILVSVGGTGPLYTYEQYF	TGCGCCATCCTAGTGTCGGTAGGCGGGACAGGGCCATTATATACCTACGAGCAGTACTTC
.	.	TRBV5-4	TRBJ2-5	CASSLGLAQETQYF	TGTGCCAGCAGCTTGGGGTTAGCTCAAGAGACCCAGTACTTC
TRBD1	.	TRBV5-4	TRBJ1-6	CASSFPPGQGNSPLHF	TGTGCCAGCAGCTTCCCTCCGGGACAGGGGAATTCACCCCTCCACTTT
.	once	TRBV4-2	TRBJ1-5	CASSQEVGVRPQHF	TGTGCCAGCAGCCAAGAAGTAGGGGTTCGGCCCCAGCATTTT
TRBD1	once	TRBV19	TRBJ2-7	CASSMTRQGIMYEQYF	TGTGCCAGTAGTATGACTCGACAGGGGATTATGTACGAGCAGTACTTC
TRBD2	.	TRBV7-8	TRBJ2-7	CASSSRRLAGTHEQYF	TGTGCCAGCAGCTCCCGAAGACTAGCGGGAACCCACGAGCAGTACTTC
TRBD2	once	TRBV27	TRBJ2-7	CASSPTSGIYEQYF	TGTGCCAGCAGTCCAACTAGCGGGATCTACGAGCAGTACTTC
.	.	TRBV7-9	TRBJ2-3	CASSLGPDTQYF	TGTGCCAGCAGCTTAGGGCCGGATACGCAGTATTTT
TRBD2	.	TRBV29-1	TRBJ2-5	CSGGTSGGETQYF	TGCAGCGGCGGGACTAGCGGGGGAGAGACCCAGTACTTC
TRBD2	once	TRBV7-6	TRBJ2-3	CASSFRDYSTDTQYF	TGTGCCAGCAGCTTCCGGGACTACTCCACAGATACGCAGTATTTT
.	.	TRBV27	TRBJ1-1	CASSLFGNTGNTEAFF	TGTGCCAGCAGTTTATTTGGGAACACAGGGAACACTGAAGCTTTCTTT
.	.	TRBV9	TRBJ1-3	CASTEGLLGGNTIYF	TGTGCCAGCACCGAAGGACTCTTAGGTGGAAACACCATATATTTT
TRBD2	.	TRBV2	TRBJ2-7	CVSGVDGWIIYEQYF	TGTGTCAGCGGGGTTGACGGGTGGATTATTTACGAGCAGTACTTC
.	.	TRBV29-1	TRBJ1-3	CSGVDSGNTIYF	TGCAGCGGAGTGGACTCTGGAAACACCATATATTTT